A single sample gave rise to the 18 T cell receptor beta chains below, sequenced in a study of metastatic and nonmetastatic thyroid tumors. All patients reached thyroid surgery having received no treatment beforehand. TCRdb re-called the PCR reads with MiXCR. The top ten hold 30% of the sample, which has around 31,000 clones, more than 25% seen once. Sequencing was carried out using blood. The source of these receptors is a female donor with papillary thyroid cancer or a benign thyroid nodule (not recorded which). Some clones in this sample may be carry-over from other donors' samples.

This clone was recorded once. This chain links TRBV11-2 with TRBJ2-7, with TRBD1 identical over 9 bases. The junction had 5 bases not matched to a gene; V was cut back by 2 bases and J by 6 bases. This CDR3 contains 14 residues. Germline V lookup: CDR1 SGHAT, CDR2 FQNNGV. The CDR3 is CASSLNTGGGEQYF. CDR3 nucleotide sequence: TGTGCCAGCAGCTTAAATACAGGGGGCGGCGAGCAGTACTTC. Filled out from reference TRBV11-2 and TRBJ2-7, the complete variable domain reads EAGVAQSPRYKIIEKRQSVAFWCNPISGHATLYWYQQILGQGPKLLIQFQNNGVVDDSQLPKDRFSAERLKGVDSTLKIQPAKLEDSAVYLCASSLNTGGGEQYFGPGTRLTVT.

V and J are TRBV12-3 or TRBV12-4 and TRBJ1-3; D call uncertain. There are 16 residues in the CDR3. The V end lost 6 bases, the J end lost 4 bases, and 19 bases lay between the germline ends. In DNA form, the CDR3 reads TGTGCCAGCAGCACGGGAGAGCTATTACGGGGAAACACCATATATTTT. Its translation is CASSTGELLRGNTIYF.

This clone was seen many times. V is TRBV29-1 and J is TRBJ1-6, with 9 positions matching TRBD1. In germline, CDR1 is SQVTM, CDR2 ANQGSEA. J gave up 9 bases and V 6 bases, and 6 bases lay outside the gene matches. This CDR3 has 13 residues. As DNA, the CDR3 is TGCAGCGTGCAACAGGGGGCCGGTTCACCCCTCCACTTT. It codes for CSVQQGAGSPLHF.

This chain links TRBV9 with TRBJ1-1; 7 bases agree with TRBD1. This CDR3 is 16 amino acids long. V was pared by 0 bases and J by 6 bases, with 11 bases of the junction left unmatched. Germline lookup yields CDR1 SGDLS and CDR2 YYNGEE. The CDR3 is CASSVGDWTGIPEAFF. The CDR3 DNA is TGTGCCAGCAGCGTAGGGGATTGGACAGGAATTCCTGAAGCTTTCTTT.

The sample holds many counts of this clone. Possible read error: a much larger clone is one base away. This sequence joins TRBV7-9 and TRBJ2-7, with TRBD1 identical over 7 bases. The CDR3 contains 15 residues. Germline V gives CDR1 SEHNR, CDR2 FQNEAQ (reference sequence). For the CDR3, the DNA is TGTGCCAGCAGCTTCGTCCGACAGGGACCCTACGAGCAGCACTTC. It encodes CASSFVRQGPYEQHF.

This clone was picked up many times. The chain carries TRBV5-1 and TRBJ2-3, with TRBD2 matching over 8 bases. The CDR3 totals 16 residues. Looked up from germline, CDR1 is SGHRS and CDR2 is YFSETQ. With 0 bases clipped from V and 6 bases from J, the junction kept 9 bases outside the gene matches. CDR3 coding DNA: TGCGCCAGCAGCTTGGAGGTCAGCGGGGGTAGGGATACGCAGTATTTT. Its protein is CASSLEVSGGRDTQYF.

Ten or more counts support this clone. V usage is TRBV13 and J usage is TRBJ2-1; TRBD2 agrees at 7 bases. CDR3 length: 14 amino acids. CDR1 is PRHDT and CDR2 is FYEKMQ in the germline V gene (reference sequence). V shed 0 bases and J 5 bases; nucleotides not matched to a gene: 1. CDR3 protein: CASSLGGRNNEQFF. The CDR3 nucleotides are TGTGCCAGCAGCTTAGGCGGGAGGAACAATGAGCAGTTCTTC. Filled out from reference TRBV13 and TRBJ2-1, the complete variable domain reads AAGVIQSPRHLIKEKRETATLKCYPIPRHDTVYWYQQGPGQDPQFLISFYEKMQSDKGSIPDRFSAQQFSDYHSELNMSSLELGDSALYFCASSLGGRNNEQFFGPGTRLTVL.

This clone was observed many times. The conserved phenylalanine or tryptophan is not found at the CDR3 terminus, so this likely reflects a read error. The chain couples TRBV20-1 to TRBJ1-1; D is unresolved. The CDR3 has 10 residues. The V gene lost 6 bases and the J gene lost 3 bases, with 5 bases spanning the gap. CDR1 is DFQATT and CDR2 is SNEGSKA in the germline V gene (reference sequence). The CDR3 is CSAADTEAFL. DNA for the CDR3: TGCAGTGCCGCGGACACTGAAGCTTTCCTT.

This chain joins TRBV6-2 or TRBV6-3 and TRBJ1-1; 7 positions agree with TRBD1. V gave up 2 bases and J gave up 1 base; unmatched junction bases: 1. Germline V lookup: CDR1 MNHEY, CDR2 SVGEGT. The CDR3 consists of 14 residues. The DNA of the CDR3 is TGTGCCAGCAGTTACGGGACAGCGAACACTGAAGCTTTCTTT. The encoded protein is CASSYGTANTEAFF.

The sample holds many counts of this clone. V gene TRBV3-1 combines with J gene TRBJ2-4; D perhaps matches TRBD1 (6 bases). Trimming removed 0 bases from V and 9 bases from J, with 21 bases in between. Germline V CDR1 and CDR2: LGHDT, YNNKEL (reference sequence). The CDR3 runs to 17 residues. CDR3 coding DNA: TGTGCCAGCAGCCAAGAGGTGGCGGGTACCCAAGGGGGCATTCAGTACTTC. It specifies CASSQEVAGTQGGIQYF.

This clone has more than one count but fewer than ten. The V call is TRBV27, the J call TRBJ2-5; the D is unclear. The CDR3 covers 15 residues. From germline, CDR1 is MNHEY and CDR2 SMNVEV (reference sequence). V was shortened by 3 bases and J by 4 bases, with 15 bases between the two germline ends. Written as DNA, the CDR3 is TGTGCCAGCAGTTTGATGTATTCCAAGAGAGAGACCCAGTACTTC. It specifies CASSLMYSKRETQYF.

Many counts were recorded for this clone. The gene calls are TRBV20-1 and TRBJ1-2, with unresolved D. CDR1 and CDR2 (germline): DFQATT, SNEGSKA (reference sequence). The CDR3 is 15 residues long. Trimming took 0 bases from V and 4 from J, leaving 15 bases between them. CDR3 protein: CSARDNGRGSYGYTF. In DNA form, the CDR3 reads TGCAGTGCTAGAGATAATGGGCGAGGATCCTATGGCTACACCTTC.

This clone was counted a few times. The chain uses TRBV11-1 and TRBJ2-3; 14 bases align to TRBD2. The V gene end was trimmed by 7 bases and the J gene end by 3 bases; junction bases not matched to a gene: 12. The CDR3 has 18 residues. CDR1 SGHAT and CDR2 FQDESV come from the germline V gene (reference sequence). CDR3 in amino acids: CASTGMGTSGSYTDTQYF. CDR3 sequence (DNA): TGTGCCAGCACCGGTATGGGGACTAGCGGGAGTTATACAGATACGCAGTATTTT.

V usage is TRBV20-1 and J usage is TRBJ1-1, with a tentative D call TRBD1 (5 bases). This CDR3 is built from 16 residues. Trimming took off 5 bases at V and 1 base at J, with 20 bases between the two ends. CDR1 and CDR2 (germline): DFQATT, SNEGSKA (reference sequence). The CDR3 region is CSAPDSLTTPNTEAFF. DNA for the CDR3: TGCAGTGCTCCCGACAGTCTCACGACCCCGAACACTGAAGCTTTCTTT.

This clone has more than one count but fewer than ten. The V call is TRBV6-1, the J call TRBJ1-5, with TRBD1 as a possible D gene (6 bases). CDR1 and CDR2 from the germline V gene are MNHNS and SASEGT. The CDR3 sequence is 15 residues long. V lost 6 bases to trimming and J lost 0 bases, with 12 bases between them. CDR3 sequence (DNA): TGTGCCAGCAGCCTGGGACAAAATAGCAATCAGCCCCAGCATTTT. This sequence encodes CASSLGQNSNQPQHF.

This clone was seen a few times. J is TRBJ1-1 and V is TRBV12-3 or TRBV12-4; no definite D call. CDR3 length equals 12 residues. Trimming cost V 4 bases and J 10 bases, with 13 bases left between them. CDR3 in DNA: TGTGCCAGCAGTTCCGACCTCATTTCAGCTTTCTTT. Its translation is CASSSDLISAFF.

In this sample, this clone turned up many times. The chain employs TRBV5-1 and TRBJ1-4; 10 bases align to TRBD1. The V gene's germline CDR1 is SGHRS and CDR2 YFSETQ. The CDR3 has 15 residues. The V and J ends lost 4 bases and 6 bases, in that order; junction bases with no gene match: 6. The CDR3 reads CASSITGTGDEKLFF. The DNA of the CDR3 is TGCGCCAGCAGCATAACCGGGACAGGGGATGAAAAACTGTTTTTT.

The rearrangement joins TRBV20-1 to TRBJ1-2, with a tentative D call TRBD1 (5 bases). V dropped 4 bases and J dropped 4 bases, with 13 bases sitting between them. Germline-derived CDR1 and CDR2 are DFQATT and SNEGSKA (reference sequence). The CDR3 sequence is 13 residues long. The CDR3 sequence: CSATTGLIYGYTF. The CDR3 coding sequence is TGCAGTGCTACCACGGGACTTATCTATGGCTACACCTTC.